These 30 T cell receptor beta chains were sequenced from one sample in a study of T-cell memory formation after mild COVID-19. TCRdb re-derived calls from the 5' RACE reads in MiXCR, one entry per CDR3 protein. The sample contains a few hundred thousand distinct CDR3 sequences, about 20% of which appear only once. Sequenced material: PBMCs or a T cell subset sorted from them (not recorded which). These TCRs come from a man younger than 30 who had mild COVID-19 (a few samples of this study predate the infection). Cell type and time point are not known.

The gene calls are TRBV18 and TRBJ2-7, with 7 bases aligning to TRBD1. This CDR3 is 13 amino acids long. CDR1 and CDR2 (germline): KGHSH, LQKENI. V lost 3 bases to trimming and J lost 7 bases; unmatched junction nucleotides: 6. CDR3 bases: TGTGCCAGCTCACCGGGAGCAGGGGGTGAGCAGTACTTC. Protein: CASSPGAGGEQYF.

The chain uses TRBV6-2 or TRBV6-3 and TRBJ2-7; D ambiguous. Germline CDR1 MNHEY, CDR2 SVGEGT. V was clipped by 7 bases and J by 2 bases, with 12 bases between them. This CDR3 has 13 residues. The CDR3: CASNARSTYEQYV. The CDR3 DNA sequence: TGTGCCAGCAATGCCAGGTCCACCTACGAGCAGTACGTC.

The chain has TRBV5-5 and TRBJ1-6, with a possible D match to TRBD1 (6 bases). Trimming pared 0 bases from V and 1 base from J, leaving 11 bases between. The CDR3 extends over 17 amino acids. CDR1 and CDR2 from the germline V gene are SGHKS and YYEKEE (reference sequence). CDR3 in DNA: TGTGCCAGCAGCTTGGGAGTAGGGGGATCCTATAATTCACCCCTCCACTTT. It translates to CASSLGVGGSYNSPLHF. Complete variable domain (other parts from reference TRBV5-5 and TRBJ1-6): DAGVTQSPTHLIKTRGQQVTLRCSPISGHKSVSWYQQVLGQGPQFIFQYYEKEERGRGNFPDRFSARQFPNYSSELNVNALLLGDSALYLCASSLGVGGSYNSPLHFGNGTRLTVT.

V usage is TRBV10-3 and J usage is TRBJ1-2; 8 nucleotides align to TRBD1. The ends lost 8 bases at V and 4 bases at J; junction bases unmatched: 3. Germline V lookup: CDR1 ENHRY, CDR2 SYGVKD. This CDR3 is built from 12 residues. The chain's CDR3 is CAIGTGLYGYTF. The CDR3 DNA sequence: TGTGCCATCGGGACAGGCCTCTATGGCTACACCTTC.

This clonotype was observed a handful of times. The chain joins TRBV7-9 to TRBJ2-1; TRBD2 matches 8 bases. Per the germline V gene, CDR1 is SEHNR and CDR2 is FQNEAQ (reference sequence). The CDR3 loop spans 16 amino acids. With 2 bases clipped from V and 1 base from J, the junction kept 4 bases outside the gene matches. The CDR3 spells CASSLSGGRSYNEQFF. The CDR3 DNA is TGTGCCAGCAGCTTATCGGGGGGGCGGTCCTACAATGAGCAGTTCTTC.

The chain joins TRBV13 to TRBJ2-1; a possible D gene is TRBD1 (5 bases). The CDR3 runs 14 residues. The ends were cut back, 6 bases at V and 7 bases at J, with 16 bases in the middle. Germline values: CDR1 PRHDT, CDR2 FYEKMQ (reference sequence). The CDR3, as DNA: TGTGCCAGCAGGTTATGGGGCCACATGAATGAGCAGTTCTTC. Translated: CASRLWGHMNEQFF.

The chain combines TRBV6-1 with TRBJ1-6, with D uncertain. V was cut by 4 bases and J by 5 bases, with 9 bases left in between. The V gene's germline CDR1 is MNHNS and CDR2 SASEGT. The CDR3 loop spans 14 amino acids. The CDR3 DNA reads as TGTGCCAGCAGTGGCGGCCCGAATAATTCACCCCTCCACTTT. Translating it yields CASSGGPNNSPLHF.

The table lists this clonotype with a few counts. The chain uses TRBV5-4 and TRBJ2-7; no reliable D call. Between the trimmed V and J ends, which lost 4 bases and 2 bases, there was a span of 16 bases. There are 15 residues in the CDR3. CDR1 is SGHNT, CDR2 YYREEE, per germline (reference sequence). CDR3 sequence reads: CASSPAAGTTYEQYF. Written as DNA, the CDR3 is TGTGCCAGCAGCCCCGCTGCAGGAACCACCTACGAGCAGTACTTC.

In this sample, this clonotype turned up a few times. The gene calls are TRBV18 and TRBJ1-1, with D hard to call. The germline V gene encodes CDR1 KGHSH and CDR2 LQKENI. V lost 2 bases to trimming and J lost 6 bases, with 16 bases between them. The CDR3 is 15 residues long. The CDR3 here is CASSPDRQVGAEAFF. The CDR3 region has the DNA TGTGCCAGCTCACCAGATCGGCAGGTGGGAGCTGAAGCTTTCTTT. The full variable domain, rest sourced from reference TRBV18 and TRBJ1-1, is NAGVMQNPRHLVRRRGQEARLRCSPMKGHSHVYWYRQLPEEGLKFMVYLQKENIIDESGMPKERFSAEFPKEGPSILRIQQVVRGDSAAYFCASSPDRQVGAEAFFGQGTRLTVV.

This clonotype was observed a handful of times. CDR3 DNA sequence: TGTGCCAGCAGCTTAAGACTAGGAAAGACCCAGTACTTC. Its protein is CASSLRLGKTQYF. The rearrangement links TRBV9 to TRBJ2-5; weak D call: TRBD2 (6 bases). In germline, CDR1 is SGDLS, CDR2 YYNGEE. The V end was cut by 4 bases, the J end by 6 bases, with 13 bases between. The CDR3 covers 13 residues.

This clonotype turned up a few times. The chain recombines TRBV7-9 with TRBJ1-1; D gene uncertain. Trimming removed 5 bases from V and 1 base from J, with 14 bases in between. The CDR3 loop spans 15 amino acids. Germline assignment: CDR1 SEHNR and CDR2 FQNEAQ (reference sequence). CDR3 nucleotides: TGTGCCAGCAGCCCGTACGGGGTAAGGAACACTGAAGCTTTCTTT. Translation: CASSPYGVRNTEAFF.

This clonotype has ten or more counts. The V and J genes are TRBV18 and TRBJ2-7, with D maybe TRBD2 (5 bases). Trimming removed 8 bases from V and 2 bases from J, with 13 bases in between. CDR1 KGHSH and CDR2 LQKENI come from the germline V gene. CDR3 size: 13 residues. The CDR3 reads CASSPPGAYEQYF. The DNA for the CDR3 is TGTGCCAGCAGCCCCCCCGGGGCCTACGAGCAGTACTTC. The variable domain in full, with the rest retrieved from reference TRBV18 and TRBJ2-7, is NAGVMQNPRHLVRRRGQEARLRCSPMKGHSHVYWYRQLPEEGLKFMVYLQKENIIDESGMPKERFSAEFPKEGPSILRIQQVVRGDSAAYFCASSPPGAYEQYFGPGTRLTVT.

This clonotype was recorded many times. The gene calls are TRBV5-1 and TRBJ2-2; D perhaps matches TRBD1 (6 bases). The CDR3 consists of 13 residues. V shed 7 bases and J shed 6 bases, with 13 bases lying between them. Germline V gives CDR1 SGHRS, CDR2 YFSETQ. CDR3 protein: CASCIQGPGELFF. In nucleotides, the CDR3 is TGCGCCAGCTGCATACAGGGCCCCGGGGAGCTGTTTTTT.

This clonotype has more than one count but fewer than ten. V gene TRBV4-3 combines with J gene TRBJ1-5; no definite D call. In germline, CDR1 is LGHNA, CDR2 YSLEER. Trimming cost V 1 base and J 2 bases, with 6 bases left between them. The CDR3 runs 14 residues. CDR3 region: CASSQAIGNQPQHF. Here the CDR3 DNA reads TGCGCCAGCAGCCAAGCAATTGGCAATCAGCCCCAGCATTTT.

The CDR3 is CASSLAGGRGDEQFF. In DNA, the CDR3 is TGTGCCAGCAGTCTAGCGGGGGGACGAGGCGATGAGCAGTTCTTC. The chain joins TRBV7-2 to TRBJ2-1, with 11 bases matching TRBD2. CDR3 length: 15 amino acids. The V gene end was trimmed by 6 bases and the J gene end by 8 bases; junction bases not matched to a gene: 9. The germline CDR1 and CDR2 sequences are SGHTA and FQGNSA.

This clonotype turned up a few times. The chain is built from TRBV2 and TRBJ1-2; perhaps TRBD1 as D (5 bases). The V gene's germline CDR1 is SNHLY and CDR2 FYNNEI. The CDR3 is 10 amino acids. Trimming cost V 6 bases and J 8 bases, with 7 bases left between them. This chain's CDR3 is CASRQVGYTF. The DNA of the CDR3 is TGTGCCAGCAGACAGGTCGGCTACACCTTC.

The genes are TRBV29-1 and TRBJ1-1; TRBD1 might be the D (5 bases). The CDR3 contains 14 residues. V was shortened by 8 bases and J by 1 base, with 17 bases between the two germline ends. Germline CDR1 is SQVTM and CDR2 is ANQGSEA. The CDR3 DNA sequence: TGCAGCATAAAGCCGGGACGTGCGAACACTGAAGCTTTCTTT. It yields the protein CSIKPGRANTEAFF.

V and J are TRBV4-2 and TRBJ2-3; D gene unclear. V lost 1 base, J lost 5 bases, and 7 bases lay in between. This CDR3 is built from 13 residues. Looked up from germline, CDR1 is LGHNA and CDR2 is YNFKEQ. The CDR3 DNA follows: TGTGCCAGCAGCCAAGTTCGTGGAGATACGCAGTATTTT. Translated: CASSQVRGDTQYF.

This chain uses TRBV6-5 with TRBJ1-5; no definite D call. The V gene's germline CDR1 is MNHEY and CDR2 SVGAGI. The ends were cut back, 8 bases at V and 4 bases at J, with 9 bases in the middle. The CDR3 sequence is 12 residues long. In nucleotides, the CDR3 is TGTGCCAGCGGTGACGGGAATCAGCCCCAGCATTTT. This translates into CASGDGNQPQHF.

The table lists this clonotype with a few counts. J is TRBJ2-7 and V is TRBV29-1; tentative D call: TRBD2 (5 bases). The CDR3 runs 13 residues. CDR1 is SQVTM and CDR2 is ANQGSEA in the germline V gene. Trimming left V 1 base short and J 7 bases short, with 14 bases between. Here the CDR3 reads CSVEGVSPGEQYF. In DNA, the CDR3 is TGCAGCGTTGAAGGCGTATCTCCGGGGGAGCAGTACTTC.

This rearrangement joins TRBV9 to TRBJ1-1; no clear D gene. Trimming stripped 1 base from V and 5 bases from J, with 9 bases between. The CDR3 is 13 residues long. CDR1 is SGDLS, CDR2 YYNGEE, per germline. CDR3 residues: CASSVSKGTEAFF. CDR3 in DNA: TGTGCCAGCAGCGTATCTAAGGGAACTGAAGCTTTCTTT.

The V and J genes are TRBV29-1 and TRBJ2-4; 8 bases line up with TRBD1. The CDR3 loop spans 13 amino acids. The V segment lost 3 bases and the J segment 9 bases; nucleotides outside the gene matches: 7. The V gene's germline CDR1 is SQVTM and CDR2 ANQGSEA. The CDR3 loop reads CSVEDRATFIQYF. In DNA, the CDR3 is TGCAGCGTTGAGGACAGGGCTACTTTCATTCAGTACTTC.

Only a few counts were recorded for this clonotype. This chain joins TRBV7-9 and TRBJ1-1; no clear D gene. The CDR3 runs 15 residues. The germline CDR1 and CDR2 sequences are SEHNR and FQNEAQ (reference sequence). V was cut by 1 base and J by 2 bases, with 11 bases left in between. The CDR3 sequence: CASSLDLISNTEAFF. CDR3 nucleotide sequence: TGTGCCAGCAGCTTAGATTTGATCAGCAACACTGAAGCTTTCTTT.

This clonotype was detected only a few times. This chain joins TRBV21-1 and TRBJ2-4; the table's D call TRBD1 went unverified against the DNA. TRBV21-1 is labeled a pseudogene. This CDR3 region has 14 residues. This CDR3 reads CASSPLSCKNIQYF. The CDR3 bases are TGTGCCAGCAGCCCCCTTTCCTGTAAAAACATTCAGTACTTC.

CDR3 protein: CASSPKTGQNIQYF. Written as DNA, the CDR3 is TGTGCCAGCAGCCCGAAAACAGGCCAAAACATTCAGTACTTC. The genes are TRBV5-5 and TRBJ2-4; maybe TRBD1 (5 bases). The CDR3 contains 14 residues. The germline gives CDR1 SGHKS, CDR2 YYEKEE (reference sequence). Trimming took 4 bases from V and 5 from J, leaving 13 bases between them.

V and J are TRBV15 and TRBJ2-1; either TRBD1 or TRBD2 may fit D (6 bases each). The CDR3 sequence is 17 residues long. Germline loops: CDR1 LNHNV, CDR2 YYDKDF (reference sequence). Trimming shortened V by 5 bases and J by 9 bases, and 26 bases separated the two germline ends. CDR3 sequence: CATSGGGASTSQSEQFF. The CDR3 DNA sequence: TGTGCCACCAGCGGGGGCGGGGCATCCACGTCCCAGAGTGAGCAGTTCTTC. The full variable domain, completed using reference TRBV15 and TRBJ2-1, is DAMVIQNPRYQVTQFGKPVTLSCSQTLNHNVMYWYQQKSSQAPKLLFHYYDKDFNNEADTPDNFQSRRPNTSFCFLDIRSPGLGDTAMYLCATSGGGASTSQSEQFFGPGTRLTVL.

This clonotype was detected a few times. The genes are TRBV7-2 and TRBJ1-1; the D gene is possibly TRBD1 (5 bases). The V and J ends lost 1 base and 3 bases respectively, with 18 bases between them. Germline V gives CDR1 SGHTA, CDR2 FQGNSA. The CDR3 consists of 17 residues. This chain's CDR3 is CASSLDFRARWDTEAFF. The DNA for the CDR3 is TGTGCCAGCAGCTTAGATTTCAGGGCGAGGTGGGACACTGAAGCTTTCTTT.

This clonotype was counted only a few times. CDR3 nucleotide sequence: TGCGCCAGCAGCTCTGGGGCGGGGGGTCACGATGAGCAGTTCTTC. It encodes CASSSGAGGHDEQFF. V gene TRBV5-1 combines with J gene TRBJ2-1, with TRBD2 identical over 8 bases. J was trimmed by 8 bases and V by 3 bases; bases with no gene match: 10. This CDR3 region has 15 residues. The germline CDR1 and CDR2 sequences are SGHRS and YFSETQ.

This chain links TRBV4-2 with TRBJ2-1; the match to TRBD1 covers 10 bases. The germline V gene has CDR1 LGHNA and CDR2 YNFKEQ. With V trimmed by 3 bases and J by 5 bases, 7 bases remained unmatched. This CDR3 has 16 amino acids. CDR3 residues: CASSQLGQGHDNEQFF. DNA for the CDR3: TGTGCCAGCAGCCAGCTGGGACAGGGGCATGACAATGAGCAGTTCTTC.

The CDR3 protein is CASTPGPGEQYF. The CDR3 DNA follows: TGTGCCAGCACCCCTGGTCCGGGGGAGCAGTATTTT. The chain joins TRBV7-9 to TRBJ2-3; D might be TRBD2 (6 bases). Deletions cut 7 bases from V and 11 bases from J, with 16 bases between. This CDR3 region has 12 residues. CDR1 and CDR2 (germline): SEHNR, FQNEAQ (reference sequence).